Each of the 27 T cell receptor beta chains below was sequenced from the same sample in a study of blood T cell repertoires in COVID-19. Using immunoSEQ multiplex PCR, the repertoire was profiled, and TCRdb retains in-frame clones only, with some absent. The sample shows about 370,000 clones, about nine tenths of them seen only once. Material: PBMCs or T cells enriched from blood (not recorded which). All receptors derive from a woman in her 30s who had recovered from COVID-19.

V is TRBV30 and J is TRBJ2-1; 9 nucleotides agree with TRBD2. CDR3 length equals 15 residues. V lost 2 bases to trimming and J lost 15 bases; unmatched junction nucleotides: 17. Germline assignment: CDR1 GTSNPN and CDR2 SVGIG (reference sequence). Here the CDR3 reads CAWSRGGGGASGGFF. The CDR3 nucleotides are TGTGCCTGGAGTCGCGGAGGCGGGGGGGCCTCAGGGGGGTTCTTC.

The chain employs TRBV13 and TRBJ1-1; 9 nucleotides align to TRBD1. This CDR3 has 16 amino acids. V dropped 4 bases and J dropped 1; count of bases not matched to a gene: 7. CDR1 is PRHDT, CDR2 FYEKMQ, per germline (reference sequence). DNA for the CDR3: TGTGCCAGCAGCTCACGGACAGGGGCTCGGAACACTGAAGCTTTCTTT. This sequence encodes CASSSRTGARNTEAFF.

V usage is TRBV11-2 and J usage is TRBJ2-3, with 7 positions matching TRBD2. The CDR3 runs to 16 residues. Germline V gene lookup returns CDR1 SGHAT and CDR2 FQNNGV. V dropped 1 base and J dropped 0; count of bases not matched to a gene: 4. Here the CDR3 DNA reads TGTGCCAGCAGCTTAGGGGTTAGCGGGAGCACAGATACGCAGTATTTT. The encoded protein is CASSLGVSGSTDTQYF.

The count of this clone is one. CDR3 coding DNA: TGTGCCTGCCAGCCCCGACAGGGCGGCTACACCTTC. This gives the protein CACQPRQGGYTF. The chain links TRBV30 to TRBJ1-2, with 7 positions matching TRBD1. Germline V gene sequence: CDR1 GTSNPN, CDR2 SVGIG (reference sequence). After removal of 6 bases from V and 8 bases from J, the junction contained 9 bases not matched to a gene. CDR3 length: 12 residues.

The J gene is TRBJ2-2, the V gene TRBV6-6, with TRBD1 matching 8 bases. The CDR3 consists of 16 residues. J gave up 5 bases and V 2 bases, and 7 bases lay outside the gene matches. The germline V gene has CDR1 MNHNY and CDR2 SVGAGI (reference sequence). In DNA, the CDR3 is TGTGCCAGCAGTTACCGCAGGGGGCGGCGTACCGGGGAGCTGTTTTTT. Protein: CASSYRRGRRTGELFF.

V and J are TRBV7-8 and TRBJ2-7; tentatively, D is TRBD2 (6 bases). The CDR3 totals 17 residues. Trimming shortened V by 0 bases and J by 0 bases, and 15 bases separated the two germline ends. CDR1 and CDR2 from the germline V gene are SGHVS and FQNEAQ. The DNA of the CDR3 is TGTGCCAGCAGCTTAGCGCCCGGGGGACGTCACTCCTACGAGCAGTACTTC. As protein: CASSLAPGGRHSYEQYF. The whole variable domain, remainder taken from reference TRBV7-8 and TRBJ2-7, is GAGVSQSPRYKVAKRGQDVALRCDPISGHVSLFWYQQALGQGPEFLTYFQNEAQLDKSGLPSDRFFAERPEGSVSTLKIQRTQQEDSAVYLCASSLAPGGRHSYEQYFGPGTRLTVT.

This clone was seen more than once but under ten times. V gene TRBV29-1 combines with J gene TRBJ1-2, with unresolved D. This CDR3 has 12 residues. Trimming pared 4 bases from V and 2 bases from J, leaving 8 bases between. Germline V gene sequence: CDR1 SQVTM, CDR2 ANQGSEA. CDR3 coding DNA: TGCAGCGTTGGGTCAGAAAACTATGGCTACACCTTC. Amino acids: CSVGSENYGYTF. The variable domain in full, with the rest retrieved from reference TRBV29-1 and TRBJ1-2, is SAVISQKPSRDICQRGTSLTIQCQVDSQVTMMFWYRQQPGQSLTLIATANQGSEATYESGFVIDKFPISRPNLTFSTLTVSNMSPEDSSIYLCSVGSENYGYTFGSGTRLTVV.

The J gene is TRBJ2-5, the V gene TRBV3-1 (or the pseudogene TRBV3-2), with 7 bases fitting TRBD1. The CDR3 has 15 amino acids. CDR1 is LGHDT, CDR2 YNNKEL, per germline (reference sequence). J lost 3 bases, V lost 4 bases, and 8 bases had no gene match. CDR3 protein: CASSLTTGYEETQYF. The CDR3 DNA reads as TGTGCCAGCAGCCTAACGACAGGGTATGAAGAGACCCAGTACTTC.

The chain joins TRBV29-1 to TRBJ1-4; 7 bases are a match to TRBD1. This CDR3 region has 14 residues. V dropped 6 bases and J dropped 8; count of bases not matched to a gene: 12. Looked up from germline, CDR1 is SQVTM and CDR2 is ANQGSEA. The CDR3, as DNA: TGCAGCGTAACACGGACAGGAAGAATGGAAAAACTGTTTTTT. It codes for CSVTRTGRMEKLFF.

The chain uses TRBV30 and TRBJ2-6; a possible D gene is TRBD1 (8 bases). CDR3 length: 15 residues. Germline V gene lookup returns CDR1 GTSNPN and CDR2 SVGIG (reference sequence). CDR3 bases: TGTGCTCGCGACAGGGGAGGGTCTGGGGCCAACGTCCTGACTTTC. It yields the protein CARDRGGSGANVLTF. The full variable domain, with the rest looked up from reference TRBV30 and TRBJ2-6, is SQTIHQWPATLVQPVGSPLSLECTVEGTSNPNLYWYRQAAGRGLQLLFYSVGIGQISSEVPQNLSASRPQDRQFILSSKKLLLSDSGFYLCARDRGGSGANVLTFGAGSRLTVL.

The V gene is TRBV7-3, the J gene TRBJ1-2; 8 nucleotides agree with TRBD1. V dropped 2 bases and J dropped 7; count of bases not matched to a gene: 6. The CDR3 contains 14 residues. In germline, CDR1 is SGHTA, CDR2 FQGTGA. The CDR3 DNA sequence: TGTGCCAGCAGCTTATCAGGGGGCGCGGTTGGCTACACCTTC. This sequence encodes CASSLSGGAVGYTF.

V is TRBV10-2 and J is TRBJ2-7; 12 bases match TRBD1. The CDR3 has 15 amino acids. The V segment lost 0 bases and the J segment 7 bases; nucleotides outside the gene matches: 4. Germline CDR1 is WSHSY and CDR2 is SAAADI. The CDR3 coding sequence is TGCGCCAGCAGTGAGTCCGGGACAGGGGGCGGTGAGCAGTACTTC. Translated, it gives CASSESGTGGGEQYF.

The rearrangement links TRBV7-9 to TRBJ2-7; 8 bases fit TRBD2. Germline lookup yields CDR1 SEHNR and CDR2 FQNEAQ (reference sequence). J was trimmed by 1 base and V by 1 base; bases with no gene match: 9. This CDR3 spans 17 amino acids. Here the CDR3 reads CASSLDGSGSVSYEQYF. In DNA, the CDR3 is TGTGCCAGCAGCTTAGATGGCAGCGGGAGTGTATCCTACGAGCAGTACTTC.

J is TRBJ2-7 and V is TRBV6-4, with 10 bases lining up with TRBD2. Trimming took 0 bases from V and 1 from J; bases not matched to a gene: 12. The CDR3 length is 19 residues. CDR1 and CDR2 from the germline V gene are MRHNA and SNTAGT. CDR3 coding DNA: TGTGCCAGCAGTGACTCTTGGCTAGCGGGAGTGGGGCTATCCTACGAGCAGTACTTC. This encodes CASSDSWLAGVGLSYEQYF.

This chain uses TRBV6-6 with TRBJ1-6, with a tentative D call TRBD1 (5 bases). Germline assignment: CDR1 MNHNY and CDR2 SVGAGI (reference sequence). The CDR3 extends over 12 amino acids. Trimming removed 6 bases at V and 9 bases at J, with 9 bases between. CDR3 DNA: TGTGCCAGCAGCCACGGGGGTTCACCCCTCCACTTT. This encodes CASSHGGSPLHF.

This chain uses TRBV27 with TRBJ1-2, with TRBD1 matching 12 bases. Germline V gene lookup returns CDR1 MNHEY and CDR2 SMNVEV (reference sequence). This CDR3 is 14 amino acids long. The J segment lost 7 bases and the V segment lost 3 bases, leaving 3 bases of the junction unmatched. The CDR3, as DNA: TGTGCCAGCAGTTTGGGACAGGGGGCGCCTGGCTACACCTTC. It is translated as CASSLGQGAPGYTF.

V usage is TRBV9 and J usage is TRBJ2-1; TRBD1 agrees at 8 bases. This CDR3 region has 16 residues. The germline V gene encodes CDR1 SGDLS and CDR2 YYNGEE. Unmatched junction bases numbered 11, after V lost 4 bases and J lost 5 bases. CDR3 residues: CASSLSGQAQNNEQFF. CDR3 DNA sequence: TGTGCCAGCAGCCTATCGGGACAGGCACAGAACAATGAGCAGTTCTTC.

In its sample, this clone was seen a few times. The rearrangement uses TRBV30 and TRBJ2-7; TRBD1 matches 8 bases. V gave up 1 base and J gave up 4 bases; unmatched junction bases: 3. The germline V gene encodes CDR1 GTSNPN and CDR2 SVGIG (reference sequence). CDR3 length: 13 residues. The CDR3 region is CAWSGTGTYEQYF. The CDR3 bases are TGTGCCTGGAGTGGGACAGGGACATACGAGCAGTACTTC.

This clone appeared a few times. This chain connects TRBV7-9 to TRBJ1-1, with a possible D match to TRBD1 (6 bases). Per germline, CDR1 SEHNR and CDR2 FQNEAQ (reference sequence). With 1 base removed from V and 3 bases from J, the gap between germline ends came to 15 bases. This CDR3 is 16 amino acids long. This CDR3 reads CASSLGQGMGDTEAFF. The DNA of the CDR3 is TGTGCCAGCAGCTTAGGTCAGGGGATGGGGGACACTGAAGCTTTCTTT.

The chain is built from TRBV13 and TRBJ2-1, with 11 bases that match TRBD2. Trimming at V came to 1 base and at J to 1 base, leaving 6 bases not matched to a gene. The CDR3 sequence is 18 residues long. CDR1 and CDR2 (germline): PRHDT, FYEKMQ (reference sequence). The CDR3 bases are TGTGCCAGCAGCTTAGCGCCCTGGACTAGCGGGTCCTACAATGAGCAGTTCTTC. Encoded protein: CASSLAPWTSGSYNEQFF. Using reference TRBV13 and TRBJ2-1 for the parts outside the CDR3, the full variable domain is AAGVIQSPRHLIKEKRETATLKCYPIPRHDTVYWYQQGPGQDPQFLISFYEKMQSDKGSIPDRFSAQQFSDYHSELNMSSLELGDSALYFCASSLAPWTSGSYNEQFFGPGTRLTVL.

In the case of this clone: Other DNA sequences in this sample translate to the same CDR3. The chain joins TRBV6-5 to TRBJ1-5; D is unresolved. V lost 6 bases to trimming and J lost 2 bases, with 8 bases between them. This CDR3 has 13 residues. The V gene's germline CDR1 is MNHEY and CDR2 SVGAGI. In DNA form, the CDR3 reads TGTGCCAGCAGCCCCCAGGGCAATCAGCCCCAGCATTTT. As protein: CASSPQGNQPQHF.

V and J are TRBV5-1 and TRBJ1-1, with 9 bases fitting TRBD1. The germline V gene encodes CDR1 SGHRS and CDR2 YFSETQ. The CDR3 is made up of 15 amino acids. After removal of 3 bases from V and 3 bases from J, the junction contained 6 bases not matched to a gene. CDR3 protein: CASSSGQGGHTEAFF. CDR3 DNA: TGCGCCAGCAGCTCGGGACAGGGTGGGCACACTGAAGCTTTCTTT.

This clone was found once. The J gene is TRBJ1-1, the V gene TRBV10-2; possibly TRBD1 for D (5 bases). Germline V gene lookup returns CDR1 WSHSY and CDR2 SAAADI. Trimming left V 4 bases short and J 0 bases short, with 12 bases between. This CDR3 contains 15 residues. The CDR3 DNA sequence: TGCGCCAGCAGTGGGTCCGGGGGTCTGAACACTGAAGCTTTCTTT. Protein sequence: CASSGSGGLNTEAFF.

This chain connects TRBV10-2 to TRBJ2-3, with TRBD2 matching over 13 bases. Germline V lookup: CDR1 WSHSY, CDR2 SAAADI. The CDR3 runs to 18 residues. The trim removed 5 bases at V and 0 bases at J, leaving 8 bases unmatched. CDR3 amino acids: CASSLLAGGRTSTDTQYF. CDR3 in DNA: TGCGCCAGCAGTCTACTAGCGGGAGGGAGAACTAGCACAGATACGCAGTATTTT.

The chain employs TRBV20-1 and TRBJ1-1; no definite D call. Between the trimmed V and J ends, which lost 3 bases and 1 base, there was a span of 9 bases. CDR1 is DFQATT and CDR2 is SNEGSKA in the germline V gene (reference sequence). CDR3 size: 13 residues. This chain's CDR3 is CSASEEGNTEAFF. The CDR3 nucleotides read TGCAGTGCTAGTGAGGAGGGGAACACTGAAGCTTTCTTT.

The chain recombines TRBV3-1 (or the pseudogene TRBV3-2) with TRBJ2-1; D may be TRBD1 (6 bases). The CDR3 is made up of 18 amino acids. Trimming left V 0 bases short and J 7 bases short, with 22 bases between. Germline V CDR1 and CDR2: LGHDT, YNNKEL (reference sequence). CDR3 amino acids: CASSQEIRGLGGGNEQFF. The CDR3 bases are TGTGCCAGCAGCCAAGAAATCAGGGGTCTAGGAGGTGGTAATGAGCAGTTCTTC.

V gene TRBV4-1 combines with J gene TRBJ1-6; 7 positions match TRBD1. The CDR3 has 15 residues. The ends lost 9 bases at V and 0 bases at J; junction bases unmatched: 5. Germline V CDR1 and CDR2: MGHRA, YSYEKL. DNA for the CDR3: TGCGCCAGTACAGGGGCGAGCTCCTATAATTCACCCCTCCACTTT. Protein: CASTGASSYNSPLHF.